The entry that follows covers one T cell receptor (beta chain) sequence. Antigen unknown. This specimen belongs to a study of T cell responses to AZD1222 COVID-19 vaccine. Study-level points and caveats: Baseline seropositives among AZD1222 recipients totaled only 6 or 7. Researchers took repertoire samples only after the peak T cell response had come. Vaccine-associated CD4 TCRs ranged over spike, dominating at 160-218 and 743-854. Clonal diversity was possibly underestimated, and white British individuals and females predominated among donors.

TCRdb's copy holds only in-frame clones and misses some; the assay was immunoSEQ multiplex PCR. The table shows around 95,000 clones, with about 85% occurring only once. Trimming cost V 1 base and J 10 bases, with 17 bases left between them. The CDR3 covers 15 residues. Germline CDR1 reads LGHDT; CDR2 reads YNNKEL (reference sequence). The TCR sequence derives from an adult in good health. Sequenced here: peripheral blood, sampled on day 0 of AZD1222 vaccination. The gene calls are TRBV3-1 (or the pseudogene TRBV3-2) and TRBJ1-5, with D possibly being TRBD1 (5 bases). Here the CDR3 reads CASSQGEGRGAPQHF. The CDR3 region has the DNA TGTGCCAGCAGCCAAGGGGAGGGGAGGGGAGCTCCCCAGCATTTT.